Shown below are 14 T cell receptor beta chains from a single sample sequenced in a study of CD8 T cells in ankylosing spondylitis. TCRdb itself ran the 5' RACE reads through MiXCR, one entry per CDR3 protein. The sample carries about 350,000 distinct CDR3 sequences, around 20% recorded once. The sample comprised blood, either unsorted or a sorted T cell fraction (not recorded which). The source is a male donor with ankylosing spondylitis or in good health (not recorded which).

The chain combines TRBV12-3 or TRBV12-4 with TRBJ1-6; D remains unclear. V gave up 5 bases and J gave up 7 bases, with 24 bases separating them. CDR3 size: 18 residues. The CDR3 region has the DNA TGTGCCAGCAGTCTCGGACCTGACACTGGGCAAAAAAATTCACCCCTCCACTTT. It translates to CASSLGPDTGQKNSPLHF.

This clonotype occurred a few times. The J gene is TRBJ2-3, the V gene TRBV5-6; 11 bases are shared with TRBD2. The CDR3 is 18 residues long. The trim removed 1 base at V and 0 bases at J, leaving 7 bases unmatched. In germline, CDR1 is SGHDT, CDR2 YYEEEE. The CDR3, as DNA: TGTGCCAGCAGCTTGACCCTTAGCGGGGGGGCTAGCACAGATACGCAGTATTTT. Residues: CASSLTLSGGASTDTQYF.

This clonotype was seen a few times. The chain carries TRBV5-1 and TRBJ2-5; D gene uncertain. Deletions cut 4 bases from V and 4 bases from J, with 11 bases between. The CDR3 runs 13 residues. Germline CDR1 and CDR2: SGHRS and YFSETQ. The CDR3 region has the DNA TGCGCCAGCAGCGCCGAGATGGGAGAGACCCAGTACTTC. Protein sequence: CASSAEMGETQYF.

This clonotype was observed once. The V call is TRBV2, the J call TRBJ2-1; maybe TRBD1 (5 bases). CDR3 size: 15 residues. Trimming stripped 2 bases from V and 3 bases from J, with 11 bases between. Germline assignment: CDR1 SNHLY and CDR2 FYNNEI. In nucleotides, the CDR3 is TGTGCCAGCAGTGAAAGGGGTCGGAACTACAATGAGCAGTTCTTC. Amino acids: CASSERGRNYNEQFF.

This clonotype has a handful of counts. The rearrangement links TRBV11-2 to TRBJ1-6, with D unresolved. The CDR3 has 13 amino acids. The V gene lost 5 bases and the J gene lost 6 bases, with 8 bases spanning the gap. Germline values: CDR1 SGHAT, CDR2 FQNNGV. CDR3 in amino acids: CASSPWGNSPLHF. CDR3 DNA sequence: TGTGCCAGCAGCCCCTGGGGTAATTCACCCCTCCACTTT.

The chain has TRBV5-1 and TRBJ2-7, with TRBD1 matching over 12 bases. The CDR3 is made up of 16 amino acids. Germline V gives CDR1 SGHRS, CDR2 YFSETQ. V was clipped by 4 bases and J by 4 bases; unmatched bases: 9. CDR3 residues: CASSPGTGGSPYEQYF. In DNA, the CDR3 is TGCGCCAGCAGCCCTGGGACAGGGGGCTCCCCATACGAGCAGTACTTC.

The sample holds a few counts of this clonotype. This sequence joins TRBV27 and TRBJ2-5; the match to TRBD2 covers 12 bases. The V gene end was trimmed by 4 bases and the J gene end by 1 base; junction bases not matched to a gene: 7. The germline V gene encodes CDR1 MNHEY and CDR2 SMNVEV (reference sequence). The length of the CDR3 is 17 residues. The CDR3 protein is CASSSLLAGGSQETQYF. In DNA, the CDR3 is TGTGCCAGCAGTTCCCTTCTAGCGGGGGGGAGCCAAGAGACCCAGTACTTC.

The chain uses TRBV5-1 and TRBJ2-7, with no clear D. The CDR3 has 16 amino acids. Trimming pared 7 bases from V and 2 bases from J, leaving 22 bases between. Germline values: CDR1 SGHRS, CDR2 YFSETQ. In DNA, the CDR3 is TGCGCCAGCTCCATGGACGCAGCCAGCTTCACCTACGAGCAGTACTTC. This sequence encodes CASSMDAASFTYEQYF.

The chain couples TRBV20-1 to TRBJ2-1; D ambiguous. Trimming pared 1 base from V and 9 bases from J, leaving 10 bases between. This CDR3 has 12 amino acids. Germline assignment: CDR1 DFQATT and CDR2 SNEGSKA (reference sequence). Here the CDR3 reads CSARVENTEQFF. The CDR3 coding sequence is TGCAGTGCTAGAGTAGAGAATACTGAGCAGTTCTTC.

This clonotype was counted between two and nine times. The chain is built from TRBV29-1 and TRBJ2-5; 9 bases map to TRBD2. The CDR3 has 17 residues. Germline values: CDR1 SQVTM, CDR2 ANQGSEA. V shed 0 bases, J shed 2 bases, and the junction held 10 bases outside the gene matches. CDR3 nucleotides: TGCAGCGTTGAAGACCCCCAAGCGGGGGGATCTCAAGAGACCCAGTACTTC. This encodes CSVEDPQAGGSQETQYF.

With respect to this clonotype: The junction does not match germline at one end; this may be a read error. The rearrangement joins TRBV12-3 or TRBV12-4 to TRBJ2-1, with 8 bases aligning to TRBD1. This CDR3 region has 14 residues. Written as DNA, the CDR3 is TGTGCCAGCAGTTTATGGACAGGGTACAGTGAGCAGTTCTTC. This encodes CASSLWTGYSEQFF.

This chain uses TRBV6-1 with TRBJ1-6; perhaps TRBD1 as D (5 bases). The V gene lost 6 bases and the J gene lost 10 bases, with 16 bases spanning the gap. Germline V gene data show CDR1 as MNHNS and CDR2 as SASEGT. The length of the CDR3 is 14 residues. CDR3 sequence reads: CASSSHGGGSPLHF. Written as DNA, the CDR3 is TGTGCCAGCAGCTCCCATGGGGGTGGGTCACCCCTCCACTTT.

This clonotype was counted once. The chain carries TRBV4-1 and TRBJ2-3; perhaps D is TRBD1 or TRBD2 (6 bases each). This CDR3 is built from 17 residues. Trimming removed 0 bases from V and 6 bases from J, with 19 bases in between. Per the germline V gene, CDR1 is MGHRA and CDR2 is YSYEKL. In nucleotides, the CDR3 is TGCGCCAGCAGCCAAGATCGGCATGGGGGGCCGAGGGATACGCAGTATTTT. Protein sequence: CASSQDRHGGPRDTQYF.

This clonotype has only a few counts. The gene calls are TRBV20-1 and TRBJ1-5, with D possibly being TRBD1 (6 bases). The V and J ends lost 6 bases and 0 bases respectively, with 15 bases between them. This CDR3 region has 15 residues. Germline V gene lookup returns CDR1 DFQATT and CDR2 SNEGSKA (reference sequence). The chain's CDR3 is CSAGAGENSNQPQHF. The CDR3 DNA reads TGCAGTGCCGGGGCAGGGGAGAATAGCAATCAGCCCCAGCATTTT.